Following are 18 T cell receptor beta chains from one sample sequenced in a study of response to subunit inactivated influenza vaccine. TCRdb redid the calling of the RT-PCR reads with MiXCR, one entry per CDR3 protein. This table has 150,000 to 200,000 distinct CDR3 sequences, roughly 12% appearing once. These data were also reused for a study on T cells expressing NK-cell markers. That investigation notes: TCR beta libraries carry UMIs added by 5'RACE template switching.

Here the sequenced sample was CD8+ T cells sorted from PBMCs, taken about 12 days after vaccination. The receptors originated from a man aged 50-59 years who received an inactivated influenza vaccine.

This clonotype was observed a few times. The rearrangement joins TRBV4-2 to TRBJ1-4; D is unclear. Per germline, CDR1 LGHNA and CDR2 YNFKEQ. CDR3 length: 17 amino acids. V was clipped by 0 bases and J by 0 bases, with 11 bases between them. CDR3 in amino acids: CASSQEERISTNEKLFF. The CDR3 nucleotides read TGTGCCAGCAGCCAAGAGGAGAGAATATCAACTAATGAAAAACTGTTTTTT.

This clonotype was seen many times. CDR3 residues: CASSSEYEQYF. The CDR3 DNA sequence: TGTGCCAGCAGCTCCGAATACGAGCAGTACTTC. The V gene is TRBV7-9, the J gene TRBJ2-7; the D is unclear. Trimming took off 4 bases at V and 4 bases at J, with 5 bases between the two ends. The CDR3 runs 11 residues. Germline CDR1 reads SEHNR; CDR2 reads FQNEAQ (reference sequence).

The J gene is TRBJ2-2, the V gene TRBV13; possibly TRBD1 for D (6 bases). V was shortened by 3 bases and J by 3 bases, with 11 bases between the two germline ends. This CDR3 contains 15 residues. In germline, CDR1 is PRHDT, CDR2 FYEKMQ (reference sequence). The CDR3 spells CASSFLGQHTGELFF. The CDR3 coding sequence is TGTGCCAGCAGCTTTTTGGGACAACACACCGGGGAGCTGTTTTTT. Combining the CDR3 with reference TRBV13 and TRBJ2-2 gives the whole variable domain AAGVIQSPRHLIKEKRETATLKCYPIPRHDTVYWYQQGPGQDPQFLISFYEKMQSDKGSIPDRFSAQQFSDYHSELNMSSLELGDSALYFCASSFLGQHTGELFFGEGSRLTVL.

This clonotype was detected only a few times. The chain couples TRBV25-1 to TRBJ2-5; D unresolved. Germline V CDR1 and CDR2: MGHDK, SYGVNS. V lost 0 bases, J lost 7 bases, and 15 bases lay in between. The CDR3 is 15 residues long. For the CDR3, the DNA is TGTGCCAGCAGTGAATATTCCTCGGCTTTCCGGACCCAGTACTTC. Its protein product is CASSEYSSAFRTQYF.

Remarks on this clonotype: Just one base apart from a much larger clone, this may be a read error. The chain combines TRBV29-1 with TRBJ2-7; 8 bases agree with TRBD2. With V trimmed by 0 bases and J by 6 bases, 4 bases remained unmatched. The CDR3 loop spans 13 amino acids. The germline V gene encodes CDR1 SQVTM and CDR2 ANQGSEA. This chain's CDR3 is CSVEDPGGPEQYF. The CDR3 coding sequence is TGCAGCGTTGAAGATCCGGGGGGGCCCGAGCAGTACTTC.

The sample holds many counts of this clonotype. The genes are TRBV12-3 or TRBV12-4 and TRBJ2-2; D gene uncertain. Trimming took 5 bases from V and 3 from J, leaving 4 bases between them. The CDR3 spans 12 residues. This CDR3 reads CASSPYTGELFF. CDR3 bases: TGTGCCAGCAGTCCATACACCGGGGAGCTGTTTTTT.

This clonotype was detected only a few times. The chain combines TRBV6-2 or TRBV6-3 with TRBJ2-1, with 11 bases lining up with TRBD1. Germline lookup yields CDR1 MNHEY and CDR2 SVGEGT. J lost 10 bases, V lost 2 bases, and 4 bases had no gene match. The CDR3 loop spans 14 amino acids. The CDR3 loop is CASSYGTGGTEQFF. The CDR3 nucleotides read TGTGCCAGCAGTTACGGGACAGGGGGAACGGAGCAGTTCTTC.

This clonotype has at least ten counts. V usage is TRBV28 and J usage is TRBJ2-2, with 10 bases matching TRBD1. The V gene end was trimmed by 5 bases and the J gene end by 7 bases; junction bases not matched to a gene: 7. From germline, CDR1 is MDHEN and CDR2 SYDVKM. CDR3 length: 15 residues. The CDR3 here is CASSPLRDRGGELFF. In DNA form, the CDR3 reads TGTGCCAGCAGTCCCCTCAGGGACAGGGGCGGGGAGCTGTTTTTT.

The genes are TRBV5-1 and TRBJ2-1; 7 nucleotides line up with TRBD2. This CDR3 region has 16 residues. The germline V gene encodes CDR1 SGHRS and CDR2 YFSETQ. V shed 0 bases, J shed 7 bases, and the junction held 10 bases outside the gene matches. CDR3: CASSLGGLEVMNEQFF. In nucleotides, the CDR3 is TGCGCCAGCAGCTTGGGAGGACTAGAGGTTATGAATGAGCAGTTCTTC.

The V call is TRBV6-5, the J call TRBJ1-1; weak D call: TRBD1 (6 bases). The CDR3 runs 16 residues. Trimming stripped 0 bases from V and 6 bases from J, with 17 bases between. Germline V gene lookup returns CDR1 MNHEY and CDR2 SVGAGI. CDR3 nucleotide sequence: TGTGCCAGCAGTTACTCGGGGATCCCAGGGGTTGCTGAAGCTTTCTTT. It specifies CASSYSGIPGVAEAFF.

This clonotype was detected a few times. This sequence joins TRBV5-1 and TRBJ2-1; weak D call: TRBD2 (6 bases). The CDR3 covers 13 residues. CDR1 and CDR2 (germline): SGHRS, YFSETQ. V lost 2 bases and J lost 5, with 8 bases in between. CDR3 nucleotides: TGCGCCAGCAGCTTTACTAGCAACAATGAGCAGTTCTTC. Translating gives CASSFTSNNEQFF.

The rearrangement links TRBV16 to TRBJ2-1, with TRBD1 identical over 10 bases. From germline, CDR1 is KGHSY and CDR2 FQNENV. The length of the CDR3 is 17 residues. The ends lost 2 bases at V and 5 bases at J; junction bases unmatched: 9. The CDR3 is CASSQPHWTGGNNEQFF. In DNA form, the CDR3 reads TGTGCCAGCAGCCAACCCCATTGGACAGGGGGAAACAATGAGCAGTTCTTC.

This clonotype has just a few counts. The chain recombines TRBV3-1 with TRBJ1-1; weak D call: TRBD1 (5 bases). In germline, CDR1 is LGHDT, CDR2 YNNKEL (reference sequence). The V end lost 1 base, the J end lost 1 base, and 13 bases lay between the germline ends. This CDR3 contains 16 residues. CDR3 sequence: CASSQGVPGGNTEAFF. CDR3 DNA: TGTGCCAGCAGCCAAGGGGTCCCGGGGGGGAACACTGAAGCTTTCTTT.

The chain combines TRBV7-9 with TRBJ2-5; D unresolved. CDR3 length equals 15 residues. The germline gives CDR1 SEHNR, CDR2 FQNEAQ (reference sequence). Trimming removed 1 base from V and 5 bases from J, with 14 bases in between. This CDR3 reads CASSLVPGLMETQYF. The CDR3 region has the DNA TGTGCCAGCAGCTTAGTCCCCGGGCTAATGGAGACCCAGTACTTC.

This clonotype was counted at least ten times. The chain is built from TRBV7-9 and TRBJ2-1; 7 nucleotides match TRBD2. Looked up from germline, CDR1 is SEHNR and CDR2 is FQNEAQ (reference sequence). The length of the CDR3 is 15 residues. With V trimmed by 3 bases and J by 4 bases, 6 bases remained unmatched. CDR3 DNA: TGTGCCAGCAGCTTTGTGGCTAGCGGATACAATGAGCAGTTCTTC. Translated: CASSFVASGYNEQFF.

CDR3 sequence (DNA): TGTGCCAGCAGCTTCGGTGGGGCCCGGGAGACCCAGTACTTC. Its protein is CASSFGGARETQYF. This rearrangement joins TRBV7-9 to TRBJ2-5, with D perhaps matching TRBD1 (5 bases). The CDR3 length is 14 residues. In germline, CDR1 is SEHNR, CDR2 FQNEAQ (reference sequence). The ends were cut back, 3 bases at V and 5 bases at J, with 13 bases in the middle.

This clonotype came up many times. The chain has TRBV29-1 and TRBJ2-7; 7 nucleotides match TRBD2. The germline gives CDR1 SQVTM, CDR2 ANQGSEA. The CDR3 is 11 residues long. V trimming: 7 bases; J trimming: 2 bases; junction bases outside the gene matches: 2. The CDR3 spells CSASGAYEQYF. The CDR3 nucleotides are TGCAGCGCAAGCGGGGCCTACGAGCAGTACTTC.

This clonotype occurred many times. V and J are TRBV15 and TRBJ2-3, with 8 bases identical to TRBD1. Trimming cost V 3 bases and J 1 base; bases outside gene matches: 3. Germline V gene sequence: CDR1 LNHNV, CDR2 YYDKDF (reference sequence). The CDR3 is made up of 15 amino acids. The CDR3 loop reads CATSRDRAGTDTQYF. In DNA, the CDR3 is TGTGCCACCAGCAGGGACAGGGCAGGCACAGATACGCAGTATTTT. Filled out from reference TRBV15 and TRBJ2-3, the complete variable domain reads DAMVIQNPRYQVTQFGKPVTLSCSQTLNHNVMYWYQQKSSQAPKLLFHYYDKDFNNEADTPDNFQSRRPNTSFCFLDIRSPGLGDTAMYLCATSRDRAGTDTQYFGPGTRLTVL.